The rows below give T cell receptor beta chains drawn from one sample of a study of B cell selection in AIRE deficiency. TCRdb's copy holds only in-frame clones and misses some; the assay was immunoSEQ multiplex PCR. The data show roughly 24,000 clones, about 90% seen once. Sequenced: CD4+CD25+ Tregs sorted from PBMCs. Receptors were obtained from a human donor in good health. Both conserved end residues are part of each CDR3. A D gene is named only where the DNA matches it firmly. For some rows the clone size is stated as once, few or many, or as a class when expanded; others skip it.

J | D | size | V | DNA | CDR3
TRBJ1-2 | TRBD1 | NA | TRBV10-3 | TGTGCCACCCATCCCGGGACAGTAGGGTATGGCTACACCTTC | CATHPGTVGYGYTF
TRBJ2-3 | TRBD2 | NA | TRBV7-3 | TGTGCCAGCAGTTTTAGCGGGGGCACAGATACGCAGTATTTT | CASSFSGGTDTQYF
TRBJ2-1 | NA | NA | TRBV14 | TGTGCCAGCAGCTCTGCCCGTGGCTCCTACAATGAGCAGTTCTTC | CASSSARGSYNEQFF
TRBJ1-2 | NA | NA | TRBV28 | TGTGCCAGCAGTTTATACAGAATACAGGTCAACTATGGCTACACCTTC | CASSLYRIQVNYGYTF
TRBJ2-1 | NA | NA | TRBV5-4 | TGTGCCAGCCGCGTCGGGACCAACTACAATGAGCAGTTCTTC | CASRVGTNYNEQFF
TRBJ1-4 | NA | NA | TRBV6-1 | TGTGCCAGCAGTGAAGTGGTCGATGAAAAACTGTTTTTT | CASSEVVDEKLFF
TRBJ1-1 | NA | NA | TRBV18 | TGTGCCAGCTCACCTCGACAGGACACTGAAGCTTTCTTT | CASSPRQDTEAFF
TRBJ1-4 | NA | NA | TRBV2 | TGTGCCAGCAGTGAGGGGGAGGCTGAAAAACTGTTTTTT | CASSEGEAEKLFF
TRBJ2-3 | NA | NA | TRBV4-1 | TGCGCCAGCAGCCAAGATCAGGCGGGGCCAGATACGCAGTATTTT | CASSQDQAGPDTQYF
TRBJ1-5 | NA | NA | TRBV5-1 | TGCGCCAGCAGCTTGGACAGGAATCAGCCCCAGCATTTT | CASSLDRNQPQHF
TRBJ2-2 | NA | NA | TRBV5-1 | TGCGCCAGCAGCTTGATAACAGGCAAAAGAGACACCGGGGAGCTGTTTTTT | CASSLITGKRDTGELFF
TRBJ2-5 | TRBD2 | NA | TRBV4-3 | TGCGCCAGCAGCCAAGGAACTAGCGGGGAGGGGGAGACCCAGTACTTC | CASSQGTSGEGETQYF
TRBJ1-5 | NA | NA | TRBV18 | TGTGCCAGCTCACCAGGGAACAATCAGCCCCAGCATTTT | CASSPGNNQPQHF
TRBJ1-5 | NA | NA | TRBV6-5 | TGTGCCAGCAGTTATAGTATAACAGGGTGGAATCAGCCCCAGCATTTT | CASSYSITGWNQPQHF
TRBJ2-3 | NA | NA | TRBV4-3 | TGCGCCAGCAGCCAAGACAGGAGAAGCACAGATACGCAGTATTTT | CASSQDRRSTDTQYF
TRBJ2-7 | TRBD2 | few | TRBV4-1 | TGCGCCAGCAGCCAAGAAACGGCGGATAGCGGGCACGAGCAGTACTTC | CASSQETADSGHEQYF
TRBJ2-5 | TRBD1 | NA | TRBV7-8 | TGTGCCAGCAGCTTAGGGACAGGGATGGAGACCCAGTACTTC | CASSLGTGMETQYF
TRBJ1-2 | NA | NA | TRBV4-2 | TGTGCCAGCAGCCAAGAGTTACAGCACTATGGCTACACCTTC | CASSQELQHYGYTF
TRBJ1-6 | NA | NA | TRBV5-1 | TGCGCCAGCAGCCCCGACAGGTTAAGTGCAGATTCACCCCTCCACTTT | CASSPDRLSADSPLHF
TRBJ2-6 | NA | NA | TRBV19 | TGTGCCAGTAGTCTCCGACTTTTCTCTGGGGCCAACGTCCTGACTTTC | CASSLRLFSGANVLTF
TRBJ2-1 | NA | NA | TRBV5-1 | TGCGTCAGCAGCTTGGAGGCAGGGTATTCCCTCAATGAGCAGTTCTTC | CVSSLEAGYSLNEQFF
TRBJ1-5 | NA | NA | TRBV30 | TGTGCCTGGAGTGTACCCCACCGACTGGGCAATCAGCCCCAGCATTTT | CAWSVPHRLGNQPQHF
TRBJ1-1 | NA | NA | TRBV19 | TGTGCCAGTAGTATAGCCAAAGGGGATACTGAAGCTTTCTTT | CASSIAKGDTEAFF
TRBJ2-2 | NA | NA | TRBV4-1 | TGCGCCAGCAGCCAAGATGGGGGGCAGGGTGCCGGGGAGCTGTTTTTT | CASSQDGGQGAGELFF
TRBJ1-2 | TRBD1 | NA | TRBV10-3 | TGTGCCACAGAATTAGGACAGGGCCCCAGCTATGGCTACACCTTC | CATELGQGPSYGYTF
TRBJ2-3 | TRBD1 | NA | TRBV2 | TGTGCCAGCACCCGGCAGGGGGTTGCAGATACGCAGTATTTT | CASTRQGVADTQYF
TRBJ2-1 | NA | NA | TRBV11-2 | TGTGCCAGCAGCTTACCGTTAGGGGGTTCCTACAATGAGCAGTTCTTC | CASSLPLGGSYNEQFF
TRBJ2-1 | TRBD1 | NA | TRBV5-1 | TGCGCCAGCAGCTCTTCCGGGACAGGGATTTACAATGAGCAGTTCTTC | CASSSSGTGIYNEQFF
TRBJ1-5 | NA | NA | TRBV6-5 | TGTGCCAGCAGCGGACACTCTAGCAATCAGCCCCAGCATTTT | CASSGHSSNQPQHF
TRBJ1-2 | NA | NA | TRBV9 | TGTGCCAGCAGCGTAGAGTTTTCCACGAACTATGGCTACACCTTC | CASSVEFSTNYGYTF
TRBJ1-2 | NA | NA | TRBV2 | TGTGCCAGCAGGGACGACAGCCCTTATGGCTACACCTTC | CASRDDSPYGYTF
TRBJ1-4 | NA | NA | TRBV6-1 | TGTGGGGCGGCTTCTGCAACTAATGAAAAACTGTTTTTT | CGAASATNEKLFF
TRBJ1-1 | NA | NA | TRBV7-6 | TGTGCCAGCCCCCGGGGGGAAACACTCATGAACACTGAAGCTTTCTTT | CASPRGETLMNTEAFF
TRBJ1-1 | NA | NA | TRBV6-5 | TGTGCCAGCCTGGGGGGGCTGAGGACTGAAGCTTTCTTT | CASLGGLRTEAFF
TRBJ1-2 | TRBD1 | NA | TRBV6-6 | TGTGCCAGCACCAGGCGGGACAGGGATGGCTACACCTTC | CASTRRDRDGYTF
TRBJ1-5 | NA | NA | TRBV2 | TGTGCCAGCAGTGAGCGGGGGGCGAATCCGCCCCAGCATTTT | CASSERGANPPQHF
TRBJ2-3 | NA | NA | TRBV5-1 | TGCGCCAGCAGCCTGCTCATCACAGATACGCAGTATTTT | CASSLLITDTQYF
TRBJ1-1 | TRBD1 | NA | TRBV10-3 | TGTGCCATCAGCGTGACAGGGCCGAACACTGAAGCTTTCTTT | CAISVTGPNTEAFF
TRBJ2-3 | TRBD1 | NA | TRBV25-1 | TGTGCCAGCAGTGTACAGGGGCCAGATACGCAGTATTTT | CASSVQGPDTQYF
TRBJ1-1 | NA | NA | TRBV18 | TGTGCCAGCTCCCAAGAGGGGGGCGGGAACACTGAAGCTTTCTTT | CASSQEGGGNTEAFF
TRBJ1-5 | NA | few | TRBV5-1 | TGCGCCAGCAGCTTGGGGGGTCCCAATCAGCCCCAGCATTTT | CASSLGGPNQPQHF
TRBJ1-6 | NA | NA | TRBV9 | TGTGCCAGCAGCGTAGCTTTTAATTCACCCCTCCACTTT | CASSVAFNSPLHF
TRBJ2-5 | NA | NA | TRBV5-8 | TGTGCCAGCAGCTTCCGGACAGTCCAAGAGACCCAGTACTTC | CASSFRTVQETQYF
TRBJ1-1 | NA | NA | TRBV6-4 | TGTGCCAGCAGTGAGTACGATGGGGGTCTGGCTTTCTTT | CASSEYDGGLAFF
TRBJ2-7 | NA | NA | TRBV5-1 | TGCGCCAGCAGCTCCGTCGGGGGCTACGAGCAGTACTTC | CASSSVGGYEQYF
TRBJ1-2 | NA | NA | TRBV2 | TGTGCCAGCAGCGAAAGAGGTTTTTCTGGCTACACCTTC | CASSERGFSGYTF
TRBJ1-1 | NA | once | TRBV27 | TGTGCCAGCAGTCTAAATCGGGGCGGCGGGGGTGAAGCTTTCTTT | CASSLNRGGGGEAFF
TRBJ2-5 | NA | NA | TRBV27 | TGTGCCAGCAGTTCCTCCGGGCCAGGGTTAAAGTACTTC | CASSSSGPGLKYF
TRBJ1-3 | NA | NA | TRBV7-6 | TGTGCCAGCAGCTTTAGGACTCTCTCTGGAAACACCATATATTTT | CASSFRTLSGNTIYF
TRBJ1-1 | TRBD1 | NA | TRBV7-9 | TGTGCCAGCAGCTCAGGGACAGCCAACACTGAAGCTTTCTTT | CASSSGTANTEAFF
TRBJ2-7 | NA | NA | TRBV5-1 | TGCGCCAGCAGCCCCCAAGGACAGCCCTCCTACGAGCAGTACTTC | CASSPQGQPSYEQYF
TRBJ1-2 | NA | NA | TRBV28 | TGTGCCAGCAGCCGCCGGTTGGCCAGTTCCCCTGCTAACTATGGCTACACCTTC | CASSRRLASSPANYGYTF
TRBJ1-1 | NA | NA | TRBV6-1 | TGTGCCAGCAGTGTCGCCGCTGAAGCTTTCTTT | CASSVAAEAFF